This T cell receptor (beta chain) was retrieved from a study of T cell clones after liver transplantation. Looking at the study overall: In this trial, immunosuppression withdrawal was attempted within 2 years of liver transplant. Tolerance: complete withdrawal held at least one year, liver enzymes staying within twice normal.

The data were produced by immunoSEQ multiplex PCR, yet TCRdb's version contains in-frame clones alone and is incomplete. The sample shows about 80,000 clones, 82% of them seen only once. The CDR3 runs to 14 residues. Trimming took 5 bases from V and 5 from J; bases not matched to a gene: 8. CDR1 and CDR2 (germline): SGHRS, YFSETQ. This TCR derives from a human patient who received a liver transplant. Some of the T cells might come from the graft donor. The gene calls are TRBV5-1 and TRBJ1-2; TRBD1 aligns across 8 bases. This material consisted of CD4+ T cells from blood, taken around 45 months after liver transplant. CDR3 bases: TGCGCCAGCAGTCCCGGACAGGGAAGGTATGGCTACACCTTC. Its translation: CASSPGQGRYGYTF.